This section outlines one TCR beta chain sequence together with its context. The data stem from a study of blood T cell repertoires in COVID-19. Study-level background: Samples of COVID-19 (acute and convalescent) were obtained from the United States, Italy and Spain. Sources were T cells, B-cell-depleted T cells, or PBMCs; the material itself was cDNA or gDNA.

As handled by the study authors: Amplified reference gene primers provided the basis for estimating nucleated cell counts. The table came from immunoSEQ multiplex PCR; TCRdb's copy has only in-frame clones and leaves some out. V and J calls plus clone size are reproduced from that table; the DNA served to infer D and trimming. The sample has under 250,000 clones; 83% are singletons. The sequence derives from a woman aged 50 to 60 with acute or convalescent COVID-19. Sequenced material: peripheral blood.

The CDR3 here is CASMGSTGTYNSPLHF. The CDR3 DNA is TGTGCCAGCATGGGGTCAACAGGGACCTATAATTCACCCCTCCACTTT. This chain links TRBV28 with TRBJ1-6; a weak D match, TRBD1 (6 bases). CDR3 size: 16 residues. Trimming pared 7 bases from V and 2 bases from J, leaving 15 bases between. CDR1 MDHEN and CDR2 SYDVKM come from the germline V gene.